The next 9 T cell receptor beta chains were all read from a single sample in a study of T cell repertoires in cytomegalovirus infection. In TCRdb, the reads were re-called with MiXCR into one record per CDR3 protein. The data hold about 230,000 distinct CDR3 sequences, with roughly 20% observed a single time. Sequencing was done on a sample of CD8+ T cells from PBMCs. The receptors derive from a human donor in good health (CMV status not recorded). Some clones in this sample may be carry-over from other donors' samples.

The chain employs TRBV5-6 and TRBJ1-1, with D unresolved. Trimming removed 4 bases from V and 1 base from J, with 8 bases in between. Germline V gene data show CDR1 as SGHDT and CDR2 as YYEEEE. This CDR3 has 13 amino acids. The CDR3 DNA follows: TGTGCCAGCAGCGGCGCAGAGAACACTGAAGCTTTCTTT. The encoded protein is CASSGAENTEAFF.

This clonotype was observed a handful of times. The chain employs TRBV7-9 and TRBJ1-2, with D perhaps matching TRBD1 (6 bases). This CDR3 is 12 amino acids long. Germline CDR1 and CDR2: SEHNR and FQNEAQ (reference sequence). The ends were cut back, 5 bases at V and 6 bases at J, with 10 bases in the middle. The CDR3 here is CASSPTGNGYTF. CDR3 coding DNA: TGTGCCAGCAGCCCTACAGGGAATGGCTACACCTTC.

This clonotype came up a few times. The rearrangement links TRBV10-3 to TRBJ2-1, with 8 positions matching TRBD2. Germline trimming cut 11 bases from V and 7 bases from J; bases unmatched to any gene: 4. Germline CDR1 ENHRY, CDR2 SYGVKD. This CDR3 contains 11 residues. CDR3 amino acids: CAGGTSNEQFF. CDR3 coding DNA: TGTGCCGGCGGGACTAGTAATGAGCAGTTCTTC.

This clonotype was detected ten times or more. The genes are TRBV6-2 or TRBV6-3 and TRBJ2-1; D perhaps matches TRBD2 (5 bases). The CDR3 covers 15 residues. V shed 7 bases and J shed 0 bases, with 13 bases lying between them. Germline loops: CDR1 MNHEY, CDR2 SVGEGT. The CDR3 here is CASTIIANSYNEQFF. CDR3 DNA sequence: TGTGCCAGCACCATCATAGCGAACTCCTACAATGAGCAGTTCTTC.

The chain employs TRBV2 and TRBJ2-2; no firm D call. The CDR3 consists of 13 residues. The germline V gene has CDR1 SNHLY and CDR2 FYNNEI. The ends were cut back, 8 bases at V and 3 bases at J, with 10 bases in the middle. The CDR3: CASFTEYTGELFF. The DNA of the CDR3 is TGTGCCAGCTTTACCGAATACACCGGGGAGCTGTTTTTT.

In its sample, this clonotype was seen a few times. The chain employs TRBV7-9 and TRBJ1-4, with a tentative D call TRBD1 (6 bases). Germline lookup yields CDR1 SEHNR and CDR2 FQNEAQ (reference sequence). V lost 5 bases and J lost 8, with 12 bases in between. There are 13 residues in the CDR3. The CDR3 DNA reads TGTGCCAGCAGCAACAGGGAGGGGGAAAAACTGTTTTTT. As protein: CASSNREGEKLFF.

This clonotype was counted only a few times. This chain joins TRBV27 and TRBJ2-1, with 9 positions matching TRBD1. Germline values: CDR1 MNHEY, CDR2 SMNVEV (reference sequence). Trimming took 6 bases from V and 8 from J; bases not matched to a gene: 8. This CDR3 is 14 amino acids long. The CDR3 sequence: CASRYGQGRDEQFF. CDR3 coding DNA: TGTGCCAGCAGATACGGACAGGGGCGGGATGAGCAGTTCTTC.

The genes are TRBV11-1 and TRBJ2-7, with unresolved D. V gave up 8 bases and J gave up 0 bases, with 8 bases separating them. This CDR3 is built from 12 residues. Per germline, CDR1 SGHAT and CDR2 FQDESV (reference sequence). The CDR3 spells CASRASSYEQYF. The CDR3 DNA reads TGTGCCAGCCGGGCCTCCTCCTACGAGCAGTACTTC.

The chain joins TRBV7-9 to TRBJ1-2; D is ambiguous. V lost 1 base and J lost 3, with 9 bases in between. The CDR3 loop spans 14 amino acids. Germline assignment: CDR1 SEHNR and CDR2 FQNEAQ (reference sequence). DNA for the CDR3: TGTGCCAGCAGCTTAGTACCCACATACTATGGCTACACCTTC. Encoded protein: CASSLVPTYYGYTF. Full variable domain (remainder filled in from reference TRBV7-9 and TRBJ1-2): DTGVSQNPRHKITKRGQNVTFRCDPISEHNRLYWYRQTLGQGPEFLTYFQNEAQLEKSRLLSDRFSAERPKGSFSTLEIQRTEQGDSAMYLCASSLVPTYYGYTFGSGTRLTVV.